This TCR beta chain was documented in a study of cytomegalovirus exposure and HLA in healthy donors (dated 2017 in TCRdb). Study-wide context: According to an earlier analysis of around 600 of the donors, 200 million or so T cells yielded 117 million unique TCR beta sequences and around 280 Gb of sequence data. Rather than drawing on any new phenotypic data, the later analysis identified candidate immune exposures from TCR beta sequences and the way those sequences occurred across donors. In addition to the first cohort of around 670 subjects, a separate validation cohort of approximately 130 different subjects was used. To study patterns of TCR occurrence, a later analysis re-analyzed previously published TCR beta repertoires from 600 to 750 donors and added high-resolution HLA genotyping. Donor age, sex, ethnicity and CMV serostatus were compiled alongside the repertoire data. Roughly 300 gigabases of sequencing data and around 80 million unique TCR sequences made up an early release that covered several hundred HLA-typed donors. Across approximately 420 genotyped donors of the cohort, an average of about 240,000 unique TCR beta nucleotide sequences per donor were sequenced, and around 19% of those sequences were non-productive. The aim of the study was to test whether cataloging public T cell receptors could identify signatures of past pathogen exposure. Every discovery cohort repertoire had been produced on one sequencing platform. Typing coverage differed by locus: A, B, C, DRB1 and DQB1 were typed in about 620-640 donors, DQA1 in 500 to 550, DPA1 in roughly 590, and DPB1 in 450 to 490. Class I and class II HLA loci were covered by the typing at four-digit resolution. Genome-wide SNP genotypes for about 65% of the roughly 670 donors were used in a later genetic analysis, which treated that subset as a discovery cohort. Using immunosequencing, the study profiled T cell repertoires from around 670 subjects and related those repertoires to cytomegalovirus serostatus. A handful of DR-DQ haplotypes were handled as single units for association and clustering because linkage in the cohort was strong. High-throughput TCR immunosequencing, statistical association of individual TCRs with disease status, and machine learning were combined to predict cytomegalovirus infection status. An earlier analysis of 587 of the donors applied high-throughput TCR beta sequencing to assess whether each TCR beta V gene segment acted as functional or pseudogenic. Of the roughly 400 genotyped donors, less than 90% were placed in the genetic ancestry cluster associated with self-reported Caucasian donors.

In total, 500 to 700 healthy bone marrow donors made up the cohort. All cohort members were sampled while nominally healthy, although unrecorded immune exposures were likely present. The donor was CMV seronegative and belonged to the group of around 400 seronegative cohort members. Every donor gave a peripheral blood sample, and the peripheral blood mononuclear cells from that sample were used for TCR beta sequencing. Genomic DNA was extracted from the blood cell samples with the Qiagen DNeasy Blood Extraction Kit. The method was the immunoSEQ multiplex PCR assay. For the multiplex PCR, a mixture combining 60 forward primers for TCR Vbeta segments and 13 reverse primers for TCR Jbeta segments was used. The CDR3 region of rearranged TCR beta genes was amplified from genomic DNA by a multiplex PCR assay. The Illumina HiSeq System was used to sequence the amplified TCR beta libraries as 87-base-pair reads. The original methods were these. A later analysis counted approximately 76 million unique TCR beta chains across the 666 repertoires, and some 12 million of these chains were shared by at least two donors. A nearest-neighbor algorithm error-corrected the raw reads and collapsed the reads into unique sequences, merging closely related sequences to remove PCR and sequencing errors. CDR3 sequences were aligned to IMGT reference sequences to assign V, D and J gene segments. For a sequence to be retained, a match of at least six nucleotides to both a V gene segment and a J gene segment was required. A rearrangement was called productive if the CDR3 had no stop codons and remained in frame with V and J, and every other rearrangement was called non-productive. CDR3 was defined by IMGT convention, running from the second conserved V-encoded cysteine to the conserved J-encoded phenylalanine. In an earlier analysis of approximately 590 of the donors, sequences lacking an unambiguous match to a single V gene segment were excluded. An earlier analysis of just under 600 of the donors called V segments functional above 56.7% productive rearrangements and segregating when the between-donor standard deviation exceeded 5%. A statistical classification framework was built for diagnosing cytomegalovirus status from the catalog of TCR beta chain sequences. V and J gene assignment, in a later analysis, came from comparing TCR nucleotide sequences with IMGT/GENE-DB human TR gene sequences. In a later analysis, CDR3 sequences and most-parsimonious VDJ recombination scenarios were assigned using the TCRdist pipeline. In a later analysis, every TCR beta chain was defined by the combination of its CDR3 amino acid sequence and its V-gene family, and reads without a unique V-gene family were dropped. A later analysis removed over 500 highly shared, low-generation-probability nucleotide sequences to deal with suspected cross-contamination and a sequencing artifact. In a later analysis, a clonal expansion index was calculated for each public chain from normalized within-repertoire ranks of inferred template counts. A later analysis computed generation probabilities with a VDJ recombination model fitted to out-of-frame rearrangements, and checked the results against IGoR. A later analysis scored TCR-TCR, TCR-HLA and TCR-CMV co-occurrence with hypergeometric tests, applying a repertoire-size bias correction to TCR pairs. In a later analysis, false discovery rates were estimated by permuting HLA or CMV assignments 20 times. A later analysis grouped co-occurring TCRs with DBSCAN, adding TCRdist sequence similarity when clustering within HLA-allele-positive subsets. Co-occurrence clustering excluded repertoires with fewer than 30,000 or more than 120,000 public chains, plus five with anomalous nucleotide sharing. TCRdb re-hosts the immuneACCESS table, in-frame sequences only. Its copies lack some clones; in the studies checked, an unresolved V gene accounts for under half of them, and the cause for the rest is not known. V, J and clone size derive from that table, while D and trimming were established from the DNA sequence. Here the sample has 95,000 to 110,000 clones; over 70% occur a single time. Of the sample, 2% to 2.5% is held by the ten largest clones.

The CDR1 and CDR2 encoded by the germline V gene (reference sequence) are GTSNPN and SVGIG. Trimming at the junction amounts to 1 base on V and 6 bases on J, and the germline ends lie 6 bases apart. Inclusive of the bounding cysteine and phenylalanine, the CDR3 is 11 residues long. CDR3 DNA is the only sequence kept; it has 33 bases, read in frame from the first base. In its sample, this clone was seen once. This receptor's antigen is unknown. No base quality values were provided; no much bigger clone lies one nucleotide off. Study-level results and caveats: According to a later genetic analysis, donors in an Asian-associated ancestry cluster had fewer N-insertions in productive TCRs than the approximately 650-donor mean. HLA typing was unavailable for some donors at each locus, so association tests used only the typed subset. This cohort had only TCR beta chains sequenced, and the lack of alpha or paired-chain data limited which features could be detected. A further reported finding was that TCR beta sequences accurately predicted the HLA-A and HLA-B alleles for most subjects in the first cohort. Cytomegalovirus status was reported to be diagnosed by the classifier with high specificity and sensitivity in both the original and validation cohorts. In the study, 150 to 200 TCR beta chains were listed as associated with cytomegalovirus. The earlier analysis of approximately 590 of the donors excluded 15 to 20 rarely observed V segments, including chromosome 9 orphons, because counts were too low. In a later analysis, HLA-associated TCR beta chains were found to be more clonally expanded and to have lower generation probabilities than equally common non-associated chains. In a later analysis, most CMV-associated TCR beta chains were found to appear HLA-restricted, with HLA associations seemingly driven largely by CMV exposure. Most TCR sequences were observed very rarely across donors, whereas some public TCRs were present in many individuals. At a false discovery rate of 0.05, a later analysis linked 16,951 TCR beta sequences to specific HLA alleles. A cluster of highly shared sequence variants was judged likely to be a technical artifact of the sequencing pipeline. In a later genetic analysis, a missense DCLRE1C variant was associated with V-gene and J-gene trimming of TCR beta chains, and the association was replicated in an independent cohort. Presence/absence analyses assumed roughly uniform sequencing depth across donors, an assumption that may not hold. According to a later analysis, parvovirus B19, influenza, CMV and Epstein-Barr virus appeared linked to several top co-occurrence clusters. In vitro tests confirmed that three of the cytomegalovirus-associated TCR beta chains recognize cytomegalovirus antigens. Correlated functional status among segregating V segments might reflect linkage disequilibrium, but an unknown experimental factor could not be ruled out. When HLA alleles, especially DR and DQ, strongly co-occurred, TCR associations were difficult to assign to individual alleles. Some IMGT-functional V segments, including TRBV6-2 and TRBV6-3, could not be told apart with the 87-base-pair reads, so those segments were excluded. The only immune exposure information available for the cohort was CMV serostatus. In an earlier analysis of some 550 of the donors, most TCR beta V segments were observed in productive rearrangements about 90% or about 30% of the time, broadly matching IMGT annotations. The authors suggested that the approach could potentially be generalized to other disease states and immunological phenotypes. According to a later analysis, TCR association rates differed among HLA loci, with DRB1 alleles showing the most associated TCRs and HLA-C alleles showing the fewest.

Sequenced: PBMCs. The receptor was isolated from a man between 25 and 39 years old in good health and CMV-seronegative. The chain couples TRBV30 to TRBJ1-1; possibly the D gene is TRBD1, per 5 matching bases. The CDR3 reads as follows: CAWSAGAEAFF. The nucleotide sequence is TGTGCCTGGAGTGCGGGGGCTGAAGCTTTCTTT.